The 7 T cell receptor beta chains in this list originate from one sample, sequenced in a study of blood T cell repertoires in COVID-19 (dated by TCRdb to the early 2020s). The method behind the library was the immunoSEQ multiplex PCR assay. TCRdb carries this immuneACCESS record with in-frame sequences only. Its versions omit some clonotypes, under half of them owing to an unresolved V gene in the studies checked, with the rest unexplained. The sample table lists 35,000 to 45,000 clones, approximately 85% of them with a count of one. The ten largest clones take up about 12% of the sample. Sequenced sample: peripheral blood. The receptors here all came from an older woman in a cohort sampled during active COVID-19.

The rearrangement joins TRBV9 to TRBJ1-5, with 9 bases that match TRBD1. Per the germline V gene, CDR1 is SGDLS and CDR2 is YYNGEE. The CDR3 spans 15 residues. The trim removed 3 bases at V and 4 bases at J, leaving 5 bases unmatched. The CDR3 here is CASSAGQGSNQPQHF. Written as DNA, the CDR3 is TGTGCCAGCAGCGCGGGACAGGGATCGAATCAGCCCCAGCATTTT.

This chain uses TRBV30 with TRBJ1-6; D is possibly TRBD1 (6 bases). Between the trimmed V and J ends, which lost 3 bases and 13 bases, there was a span of 13 bases. This CDR3 is built from 12 residues. Looked up from germline, CDR1 is GTSNPN and CDR2 is SVGIG (reference sequence). CDR3 nucleotide sequence: TGTGCCTGGAGGCCACAGGGCTTGCCCCTCCACTTT. It codes for CAWRPQGLPLHF.

This clone was found once. The V call is TRBV29-1, the J call TRBJ2-1; 11 bases match TRBD2. In germline, CDR1 is SQVTM, CDR2 ANQGSEA. CDR3 length: 15 residues. Unmatched junction bases numbered 2, after V lost 1 base and J lost 3 bases. CDR3 sequence reads: CSVEASGGIYNEQFF. The CDR3 coding sequence is TGCAGCGTTGAAGCTAGCGGGGGGATCTACAATGAGCAGTTCTTC.

V and J are TRBV5-6 and TRBJ1-1, with D possibly being TRBD1 (6 bases). Germline V gene lookup returns CDR1 SGHDT and CDR2 YYEEEE. This CDR3 is built from 13 residues. With 4 bases removed from V and 2 bases from J, the gap between germline ends came to 9 bases. This CDR3 reads CASSIGGNTEAFF. The CDR3 nucleotides are TGTGCCAGCAGCATAGGGGGTAACACTGAAGCTTTCTTT. The full variable domain, rest sourced from reference TRBV5-6 and TRBJ1-1, is DAGVTQSPTHLIKTRGQQVTLRCSPKSGHDTVSWYQQALGQGPQFIFQYYEEEERQRGNFPDRFSGHQFPNYSSELNVNALLLGDSALYLCASSIGGNTEAFFGQGTRLTVV.

The chain links TRBV25-1 to TRBJ2-1, with TRBD2 matching over 7 bases. Per the germline V gene, CDR1 is MGHDK and CDR2 is SYGVNS. CDR3 size: 16 residues. V was clipped by 2 bases and J by 8 bases; unmatched bases: 12. For the CDR3, the DNA is TGTGCCAGCAGTGAACGACTAGCCCAAGGAGGGGATGAGCAGTTCTTC. Its protein product is CASSERLAQGGDEQFF.

The CDR3 loop is CASSLVNVAGGRTDTQYF. In nucleotides, the CDR3 is TGTGCCAGCAGCTTAGTAAACGTAGCGGGAGGGCGCACAGATACGCAGTATTTT. This rearrangement joins TRBV7-2 to TRBJ2-3; 11 bases map to TRBD2. CDR3 length equals 18 residues. V shed 1 base and J 1 base; nucleotides not matched to a gene: 7. CDR1 SGHTA and CDR2 FQGNSA come from the germline V gene.

This chain uses TRBV3-1 (or the pseudogene TRBV3-2) with TRBJ2-5; 9 bases agree with TRBD1. In germline, CDR1 is LGHDT, CDR2 YNNKEL (reference sequence). The CDR3 loop spans 14 amino acids. Trimming cost V 5 bases and J 5 bases; bases outside gene matches: 6. The CDR3 DNA sequence: TGTGCCAGCAGCTACACAGGGGGCTCGGAGACCCAGTACTTC. Amino acids: CASSYTGGSETQYF.